Listed below are T cell receptor beta chains from one sample, sequenced in a study of blood T cells in healthy people across ages. TCRdb called the 5' RACE reads again in MiXCR, with one record for every CDR3 protein. Among more than 900,000 distinct CDR3 sequences listed, under 30% were seen once. The same sample was also studied in work on T cells of mothers and their children.

The sample comprised blood. These receptors were collected from a girl aged 2-10 years in good health. CDR3s include the opening cysteine and the closing phenylalanine or tryptophan. A D gene is named only where the DNA matches it firmly. Only part of the rows carry a size: once, few, many, or a class if the clone is expanded.

V gene: TRBV4-3; J gene: TRBJ2-3; D gene: .; clone size: few; CDR3 protein: CASSQEPVPADTQYF; CDR3 DNA: TGCGCCAGCAGCCAAGAACCCGTTCCGGCAGATACGCAGTATTTT
V gene: TRBV6-2/TRBV6-3; J gene: TRBJ1-3; D gene: .; clone size: few; CDR3 protein: CASRRTVGSNTIYF; CDR3 DNA: TGTGCCAGCAGACGGACGGTTGGGTCTAACACCATATATTTT
V gene: TRBV5-1; J gene: TRBJ2-1; D gene: .; clone size: few; CDR3 protein: CASSSLRPIRLDNEQFF; CDR3 DNA: TGCGCCAGCAGCTCCCTCAGGCCGATTAGACTAGACAATGAGCAGTTCTTC
V gene: TRBV10-3; J gene: TRBJ1-1; D gene: .; clone size: .; CDR3 protein: CAISEGMLDTEAFF; CDR3 DNA: TGTGCCATCAGCGAAGGAATGTTGGACACTGAAGCTTTCTTT
V gene: TRBV7-8; J gene: TRBJ2-7; D gene: TRBD2; clone size: many; CDR3 protein: CASSSLPTSGSIDEQYF; CDR3 DNA: TGTGCCAGCAGCTCCTTACCCACTAGCGGGAGTATCGACGAGCAGTACTTC
V gene: TRBV6-2/TRBV6-3; J gene: TRBJ2-4; D gene: TRBD2; clone size: .; CDR3 protein: CASSYSSLAGTKNIQYF; CDR3 DNA: TGTGCCAGCAGTTACTCGAGTCTAGCGGGGACCAAAAACATTCAGTACTTC
V gene: TRBV13; J gene: TRBJ1-2; D gene: .; clone size: .; CDR3 protein: CASSYTKSANYGYTF; CDR3 DNA: TGTGCCAGCAGCTATACCAAATCCGCTAACTATGGCTACACCTTC
V gene: TRBV6-5; J gene: TRBJ2-1; D gene: .; clone size: few; CDR3 protein: CASSYSTFTENNEQFF; CDR3 DNA: TGTGCCAGCAGTTACTCGACCTTCACAGAGAACAATGAGCAGTTCTTC
V gene: TRBV9; J gene: TRBJ2-3; D gene: TRBD2; clone size: few; CDR3 protein: CASSVFGGSSDTQYF; CDR3 DNA: TGTGCCAGCAGCGTTTTCGGGGGGAGCTCAGATACGCAGTATTTT
V gene: TRBV9; J gene: TRBJ2-3; D gene: .; clone size: few; CDR3 protein: CASSPRLETDTQYF; CDR3 DNA: TGTGCCAGCAGCCCCAGACTAGAAACAGATACGCAGTATTTT
V gene: TRBV10-3; J gene: TRBJ2-2; D gene: .; clone size: .; CDR3 protein: CAISSDEGTLPRELFF; CDR3 DNA: TGTGCCATCAGTAGCGATGAGGGGACTCTACCTCGGGAGCTGTTTTTT